This entry describes one T cell receptor (beta chain). Antigen unknown. A single-stranded UMI oligo with SP2 sequence was ligated to cDNA 3' ends. The first PCR ran 3 to 5 cycles with an equimolar RC1.1 and RC1.2 beta primer mix. TCRdb called the UMI-ligation and nested PCR reads again in MiXCR, with one record for every CDR3 protein. The table shows fewer than 60,000 distinct CDR3 sequences, with approximately 10% occurring only once. CDR3 length: 14 amino acids. Trimming took off 3 bases at V and 5 bases at J, with 13 bases between the two ends. The germline CDR1 and CDR2 sequences are LGHNA and YNFKEQ. This sample is part of a study of quantifying T cell responses using KT2 cells. Study context: Reverse transcription used primers in the TCR alpha and beta constant regions. Study-wide results and limits: Detection of KT2 sequences held at the lowest tested level, about one cell per 100,000 PBMC.

This receptor was taken from a human donor. The sample comprised PBMCs spiked with cells of the T cell clone KT2. The gene calls are TRBV4-2 and TRBJ1-1, with D unresolved. This CDR3 is CASSHGVVGTEAFF. The CDR3 DNA reads as TGTGCCAGCAGCCATGGAGTTGTCGGGACTGAAGCTTTCTTT.